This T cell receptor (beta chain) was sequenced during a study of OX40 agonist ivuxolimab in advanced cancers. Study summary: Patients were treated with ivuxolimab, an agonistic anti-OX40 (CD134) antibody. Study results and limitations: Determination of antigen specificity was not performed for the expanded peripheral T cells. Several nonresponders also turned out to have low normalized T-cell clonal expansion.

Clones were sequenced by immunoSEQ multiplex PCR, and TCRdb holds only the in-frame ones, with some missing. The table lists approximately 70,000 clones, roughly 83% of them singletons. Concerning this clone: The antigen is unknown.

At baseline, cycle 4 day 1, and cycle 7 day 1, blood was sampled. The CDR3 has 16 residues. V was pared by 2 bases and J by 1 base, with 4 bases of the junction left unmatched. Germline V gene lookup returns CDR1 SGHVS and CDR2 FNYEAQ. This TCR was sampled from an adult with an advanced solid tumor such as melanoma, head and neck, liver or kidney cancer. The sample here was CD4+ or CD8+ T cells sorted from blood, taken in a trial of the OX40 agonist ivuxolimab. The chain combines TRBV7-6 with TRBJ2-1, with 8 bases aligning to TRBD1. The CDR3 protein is CASSLRRTGSYNEQFF. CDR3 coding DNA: TGTGCCAGCAGCTTACGTAGGACAGGGTCCTACAATGAGCAGTTCTTC.